This TCR beta chain was identified during a study of T cells in Graves' hyperthyroidism and ophthalmopathy. V lost 1 base and J 5 bases, leaving 11 bases between the germline ends. Germline V CDR1 and CDR2: SGHTA, FQGNSA. There are 14 residues in the CDR3. The source material, RNA transcripts, was used to amplify TCR beta CDR3 regions. During a first-round RT-PCR of the TCR CDR3, the HTBI primer set was used. From the multiplex PCR reads, TCRdb called clonotypes with MiXCR, one entry per CDR3 protein. Of 370,000 or so distinct CDR3 sequences in the sample, about 13% were seen once. The source material was blood. The clonotype comes from a man aged 30-40 years with Graves' hyperthyroidism that later progressed to Graves' ophthalmopathy. The gene calls are TRBV7-2 and TRBJ1-1; no definite D call. CDR3 loop: CASSLVMLSTEAFF. CDR3 DNA: TGTGCCAGCAGCTTAGTAATGTTATCGACTGAAGCTTTCTTT.